This record concerns one TCR beta chain sequence. Deletions cut 3 bases from V and 3 bases from J, with 11 bases between. The V gene's germline CDR1 is DFQATT and CDR2 SNEGSKA (reference sequence). CDR3 length equals 13 residues. The source of the sample is a study of T cells after yellow fever vaccination. Each CDR3 protein is one row after TCRdb ran MiXCR on the 5' RACE reads. The table has 250,000 to 350,000 distinct CDR3 sequences, 8.5% to 10% seen once; the top ten hold approximately 3.3%. This chain joins TRBV20-1 and TRBJ2-5; D perhaps matches TRBD2 (5 bases). Sequenced material: CD4+ T cells sorted from PBMCs, taken 5 days after the yellow fever booster vaccination. This clonotype originated in a young man who received the YFV17D yellow fever vaccine. CDR3 amino acids: CSARPGGEETQYF. The CDR3 bases are TGCAGTGCTAGGCCCGGAGGCGAAGAGACCCAGTACTTC.